One sample yielded the 14 T cell receptor beta chains listed below, sequenced in a study of T-cell memory formation after mild COVID-19. A single record per CDR3 protein comes from TCRdb applying MiXCR to the 5' RACE reads. Altogether a few hundred thousand distinct CDR3 sequences are present, roughly 13% being singletons, with the ten largest covering around 23%. The material sequenced was PBMCs or a T cell subset sorted from them (not recorded which). The receptors here all came from a man aged 18 to 29 who had mild COVID-19 (a few samples of this study predate the infection). Cell type and time point are not known.

CDR3 in amino acids: CASSPTGTGGNYGYTF. The CDR3 DNA is TGTGCCAGCAGCCCCACCGGGACAGGGGGTAACTATGGCTACACCTTC. The V call is TRBV7-2, the J call TRBJ1-2, with 11 nucleotides matching TRBD1. Per germline, CDR1 SGHTA and CDR2 FQGNSA. The CDR3 is made up of 16 amino acids. Germline trimming cut 5 bases from V and 1 base from J; bases unmatched to any gene: 6.

This clonotype was seen a few times. The chain combines TRBV6-6 with TRBJ2-4, with D possibly matching TRBD1 (6 bases). Germline V CDR1 and CDR2: MNHNY, SVGAGI (reference sequence). This CDR3 is built from 16 residues. V lost 5 bases, J lost 6 bases, and 20 bases lay in between. The CDR3 is CASSPTGFNGGNIQYF. CDR3 nucleotide sequence: TGTGCCAGCAGTCCCACAGGGTTCAATGGGGGAAACATTCAGTACTTC.

The chain carries TRBV4-1 and TRBJ1-2, with 9 bases aligning to TRBD1. The germline V gene has CDR1 MGHRA and CDR2 YSYEKL. This CDR3 contains 13 residues. J lost 9 bases, V lost 3 bases, and 5 bases had no gene match. The CDR3 nucleotides are TGCGCCAGCAGCCAGTGGACAGGGGCCAGCTACACCTTC. It yields the protein CASSQWTGASYTF.

The rearrangement links TRBV9 to TRBJ1-5; weak D call: TRBD1 (6 bases). V shed 3 bases and J shed 1 base, with 8 bases lying between them. Looked up from germline, CDR1 is SGDLS and CDR2 is YYNGEE. This CDR3 region has 14 residues. The CDR3 loop reads CASSEGGSNQPQHF. The CDR3 region has the DNA TGTGCCAGCAGCGAGGGGGGGAGCAATCAGCCCCAGCATTTT.

This sequence joins TRBV5-1 and TRBJ2-5; 7 bases fit TRBD1. The germline V gene encodes CDR1 SGHRS and CDR2 YFSETQ. The CDR3 runs 14 residues. The J segment lost 3 bases and the V segment lost 4 bases, leaving 6 bases of the junction unmatched. The CDR3, as DNA: TGCGCCAGCAGCCTGACCGGGACAGAAGAGACCCAGTACTTC. Translating gives CASSLTGTEETQYF.

This rearrangement joins TRBV4-3 to TRBJ2-3, with 9 nucleotides matching TRBD2. The CDR3 extends over 15 amino acids. Germline trimming cut 0 bases from V and 8 bases from J; bases unmatched to any gene: 6. Germline loops: CDR1 LGHNA, CDR2 YSLEER. This CDR3 reads CASSQDWRGGRTQYF. As DNA, the CDR3 is TGCGCCAGCAGCCAAGATTGGCGGGGGGGCCGTACGCAGTATTTT.

The chain is built from TRBV4-2 and TRBJ1-2, with D perhaps TRBD1 (5 bases). CDR3 size: 17 residues. V shed 0 bases and J shed 8 bases, with 22 bases lying between them. CDR1 is LGHNA, CDR2 YNFKEQ, per germline. The CDR3 DNA is TGTGCCAGCAGCCAAGATAGCGCTAAGCCAGGGATTGTGGGCTACACCTTC. Translating it yields CASSQDSAKPGIVGYTF.

The chain uses TRBV29-1 and TRBJ2-3; D may match TRBD1 or TRBD2 (5 bases each). CDR3 length equals 14 residues. The V gene lost 3 bases and the J gene lost 1 base, with 11 bases spanning the gap. Germline V gene data show CDR1 as SQVTM and CDR2 as ANQGSEA. In nucleotides, the CDR3 is TGCAGCGTTGAGGGGGACCGACGCACAGATACGCAGTATTTT. Residues: CSVEGDRRTDTQYF.

J is TRBJ1-4 and V is TRBV13; 10 bases are a match to TRBD1. This CDR3 has 14 residues. In germline, CDR1 is PRHDT, CDR2 FYEKMQ (reference sequence). Trimming at V came to 4 bases and at J to 8 bases, leaving 4 bases not matched to a gene. CDR3: CASSSGQGEEKLFF. The CDR3 DNA follows: TGTGCCAGCAGCTCCGGACAGGGGGAGGAAAAACTGTTTTTT.

The V and J genes are TRBV12-3 or TRBV12-4 and TRBJ2-7; tentative D call: TRBD1 (6 bases). There are 14 residues in the CDR3. Trimming removed 6 bases at V and 2 bases at J, with 14 bases between. Written as DNA, the CDR3 is TGTGCCAGCAGGGCCGGGACACCTCCCTACGAGCAGTACGTC. Amino acids: CASRAGTPPYEQYV.

This clonotype was detected only once. The V and J genes are TRBV7-2 and TRBJ1-1, with TRBD1 matching 8 bases. The CDR3 consists of 18 residues. Germline CDR1 reads SGHTA; CDR2 reads FQGNSA. The junction had 14 bases not matched to a gene; V was cut back by 5 bases and J by 0 bases. The CDR3 DNA reads as TGTGCCAGCAGCCAAAGGTCCGGGACAGGACATTTGAACACTGAAGCTTTCTTT. Encoded protein: CASSQRSGTGHLNTEAFF. The full variable domain, rest sourced from reference TRBV7-2 and TRBJ1-1, is GAGVSQSPSNKVTEKGKDVELRCDPISGHTALYWYRQSLGQGLEFLIYFQGNSAPDKSGLPSDRFSAERTGGSVSTLTIQRTQQEDSAVYLCASSQRSGTGHLNTEAFFGQGTRLTVV.

The chain recombines TRBV28 with TRBJ2-5, with D perhaps matching TRBD1 (5 bases). The CDR3 spans 15 residues. Per germline, CDR1 MDHEN and CDR2 SYDVKM. Trimming shortened V by 3 bases and J by 3 bases, and 14 bases separated the two germline ends. The CDR3 DNA sequence: TGTGCCAGCAGTTTCCCGGCAGGGAAGGAAGAGACCCAGTACTTC. Translating it yields CASSFPAGKEETQYF.

This clonotype has ten or more counts. The V call is TRBV5-1, the J call TRBJ1-5; D is uncertain. The CDR3 extends over 14 amino acids. Per germline, CDR1 SGHRS and CDR2 YFSETQ. Trimming pared 2 bases from V and 3 bases from J, leaving 9 bases between. The CDR3, as DNA: TGCGCCAGCAGCTTCGGCGGGGTCAATCAGCCCCAGCATTTT. Protein: CASSFGGVNQPQHF.

This clonotype has only a few counts. The genes are TRBV9 and TRBJ1-5; D is possibly TRBD1 (6 bases). The V and J ends lost 2 bases and 3 bases respectively, with 12 bases between them. The CDR3 is 15 amino acids. Germline V gene data show CDR1 as SGDLS and CDR2 as YYNGEE. In DNA form, the CDR3 reads TGTGCCAGCAGCGTTGCGGGGGCTTCCAATCAGCCCCAGCATTTT. It codes for CASSVAGASNQPQHF.